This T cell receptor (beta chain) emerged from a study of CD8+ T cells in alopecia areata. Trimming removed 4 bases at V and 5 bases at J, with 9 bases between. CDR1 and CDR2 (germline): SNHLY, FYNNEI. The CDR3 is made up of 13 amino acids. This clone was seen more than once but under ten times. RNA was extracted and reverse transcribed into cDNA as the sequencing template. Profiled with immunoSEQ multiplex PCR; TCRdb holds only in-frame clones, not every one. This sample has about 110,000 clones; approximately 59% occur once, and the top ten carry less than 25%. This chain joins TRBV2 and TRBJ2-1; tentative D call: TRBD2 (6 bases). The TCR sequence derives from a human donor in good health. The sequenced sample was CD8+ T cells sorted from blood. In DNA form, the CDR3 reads TGTGCCAGCAGTGGTGCGGGGCACAATGAGCAGTTCTTC. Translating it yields CASSGAGHNEQFF.